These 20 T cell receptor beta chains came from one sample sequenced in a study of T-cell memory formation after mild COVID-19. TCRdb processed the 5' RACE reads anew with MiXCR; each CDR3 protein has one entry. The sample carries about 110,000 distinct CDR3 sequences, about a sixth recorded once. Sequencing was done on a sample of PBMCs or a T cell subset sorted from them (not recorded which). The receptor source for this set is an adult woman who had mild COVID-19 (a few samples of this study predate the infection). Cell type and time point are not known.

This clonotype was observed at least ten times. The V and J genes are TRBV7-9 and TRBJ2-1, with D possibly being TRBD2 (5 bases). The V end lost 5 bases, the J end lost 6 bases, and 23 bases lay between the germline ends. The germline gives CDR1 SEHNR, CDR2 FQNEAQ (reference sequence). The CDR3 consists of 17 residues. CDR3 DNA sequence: TGTGCCAGCAGCCAGACGGTCAGCGGCCCCGCGGGCAATGAGCAGTTCTTC. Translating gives CASSQTVSGPAGNEQFF.

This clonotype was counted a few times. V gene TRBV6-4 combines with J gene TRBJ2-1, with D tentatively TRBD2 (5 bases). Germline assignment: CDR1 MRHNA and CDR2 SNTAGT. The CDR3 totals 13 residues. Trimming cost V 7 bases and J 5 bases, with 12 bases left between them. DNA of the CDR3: TGTGCCAGCACAGTGGCCGGGAACAATGAGCAGTTCTTC. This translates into CASTVAGNNEQFF.

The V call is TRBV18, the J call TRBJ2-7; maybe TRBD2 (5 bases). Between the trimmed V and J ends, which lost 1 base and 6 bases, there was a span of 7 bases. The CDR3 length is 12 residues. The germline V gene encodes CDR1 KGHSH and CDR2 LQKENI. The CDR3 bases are TGTGCCAGCTCACCACAGGGAGTCGAGCAGTACTTC. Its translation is CASSPQGVEQYF. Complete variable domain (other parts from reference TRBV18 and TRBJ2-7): NAGVMQNPRHLVRRRGQEARLRCSPMKGHSHVYWYRQLPEEGLKFMVYLQKENIIDESGMPKERFSAEFPKEGPSILRIQQVVRGDSAAYFCASSPQGVEQYFGPGTRLTVT.

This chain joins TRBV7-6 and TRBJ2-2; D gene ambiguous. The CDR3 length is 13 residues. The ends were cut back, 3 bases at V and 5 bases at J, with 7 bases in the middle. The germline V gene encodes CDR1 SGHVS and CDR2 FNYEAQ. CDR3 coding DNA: TGTGCCAGCAGCTTTCCAGTGACCGGGGAGCTGTTTTTT. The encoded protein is CASSFPVTGELFF.

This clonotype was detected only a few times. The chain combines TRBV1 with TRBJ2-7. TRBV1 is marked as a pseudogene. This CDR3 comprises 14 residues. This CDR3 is CTSSQVGRLYEQYF. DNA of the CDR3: TGCACCAGCAGCCAAGTCGGCAGGCTCTACGAGCAGTACTTC.

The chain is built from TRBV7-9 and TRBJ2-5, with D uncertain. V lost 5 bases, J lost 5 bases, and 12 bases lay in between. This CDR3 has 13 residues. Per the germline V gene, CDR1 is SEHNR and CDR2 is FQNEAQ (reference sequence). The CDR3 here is CASSPYGWETQYF. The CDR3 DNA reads TGTGCCAGCAGCCCGTATGGGTGGGAGACCCAGTACTTC.

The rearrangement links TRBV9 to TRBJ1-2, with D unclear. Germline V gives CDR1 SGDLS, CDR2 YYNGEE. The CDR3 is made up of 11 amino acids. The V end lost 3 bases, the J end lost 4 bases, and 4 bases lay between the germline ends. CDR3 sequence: CASSGIYGYTF. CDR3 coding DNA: TGTGCCAGCAGCGGCATCTATGGCTACACCTTC.

Here the CDR3 DNA reads TGCAGTGCTAGAGAAACTCCCACACCTATCGGGACTAGCAGAGAGACCCAGTACTTC. This translates into CSARETPTPIGTSRETQYF. The genes are TRBV20-1 and TRBJ2-5; TRBD2 matches at 9 bases. The germline CDR1 and CDR2 sequences are DFQATT and SNEGSKA (reference sequence). Trimming removed 0 bases from V and 4 bases from J; junction bases left unmatched: 18. The CDR3 is 19 residues long.

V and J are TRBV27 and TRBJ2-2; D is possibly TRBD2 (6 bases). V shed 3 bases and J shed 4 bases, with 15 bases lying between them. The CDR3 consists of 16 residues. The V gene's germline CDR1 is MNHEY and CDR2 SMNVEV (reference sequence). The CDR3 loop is CASSFLGGSATGELFF. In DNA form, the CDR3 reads TGTGCCAGCAGTTTTCTCGGGGGATCGGCCACCGGGGAGCTGTTTTTT.

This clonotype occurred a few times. The DNA of the CDR3 is TGTGCCAGCCGAGCCGACAGGGGAGTTCACTATGGCTACACCTTC. Its translation is CASRADRGVHYGYTF. The chain couples TRBV6-5 to TRBJ1-2, with 8 nucleotides matching TRBD1. The CDR3 contains 15 residues. Germline V gene lookup returns CDR1 MNHEY and CDR2 SVGAGI. V gave up 8 bases and J gave up 3 bases; unmatched junction bases: 11.

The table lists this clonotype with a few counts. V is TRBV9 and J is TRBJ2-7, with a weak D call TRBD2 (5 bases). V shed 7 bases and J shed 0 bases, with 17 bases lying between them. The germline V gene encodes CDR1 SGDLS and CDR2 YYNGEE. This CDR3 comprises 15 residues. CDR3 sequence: CASSSGGRSSYEQYF. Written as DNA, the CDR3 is TGTGCCAGCTCCTCCGGAGGACGGAGCTCCTACGAGCAGTACTTC. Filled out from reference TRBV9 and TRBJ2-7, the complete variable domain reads DSGVTQTPKHLITATGQRVTLRCSPRSGDLSVYWYQQSLDQGLQFLIQYYNGEERAKGNILERFSAQQFPDLHSELNLSSLELGDSALYFCASSSGGRSSYEQYFGPGTRLTVT.

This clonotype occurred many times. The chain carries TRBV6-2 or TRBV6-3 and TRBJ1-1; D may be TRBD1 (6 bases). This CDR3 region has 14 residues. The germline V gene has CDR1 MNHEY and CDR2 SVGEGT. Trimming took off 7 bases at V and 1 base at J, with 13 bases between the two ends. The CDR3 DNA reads TGTGCCAGCACTGAAAGGGGGGGGAACACTGAAGCTTTCTTT. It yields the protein CASTERGGNTEAFF.

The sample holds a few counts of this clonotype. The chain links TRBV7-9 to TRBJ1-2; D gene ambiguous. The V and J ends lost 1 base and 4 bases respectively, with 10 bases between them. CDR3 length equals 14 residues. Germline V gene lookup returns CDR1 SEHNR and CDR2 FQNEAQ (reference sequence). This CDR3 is CASSLGPVVYGYTF. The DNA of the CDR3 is TGTGCCAGCAGCTTAGGGCCAGTAGTCTATGGCTACACCTTC.

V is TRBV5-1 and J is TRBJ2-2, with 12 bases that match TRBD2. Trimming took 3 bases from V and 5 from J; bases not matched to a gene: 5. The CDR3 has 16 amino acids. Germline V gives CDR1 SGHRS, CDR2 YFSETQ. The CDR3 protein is CASSSTGTSGTGELFF. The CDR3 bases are TGCGCCAGCAGCTCAACCGGGACTAGCGGGACCGGGGAGCTGTTTTTT. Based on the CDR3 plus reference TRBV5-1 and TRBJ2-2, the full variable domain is KAGVTQTPRYLIKTRGQQVTLSCSPISGHRSVSWYQQTPGQGLQFLFEYFSETQRNKGNFPGRFSGRQFSNSRSEMNVSTLELGDSALYLCASSSTGTSGTGELFFGEGSRLTVL.

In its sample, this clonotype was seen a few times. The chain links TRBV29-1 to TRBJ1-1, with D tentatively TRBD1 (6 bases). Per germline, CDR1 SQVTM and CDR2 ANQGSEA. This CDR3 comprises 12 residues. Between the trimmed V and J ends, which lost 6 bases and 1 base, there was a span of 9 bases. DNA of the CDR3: TGCAGCGTGGGGGACACGAACACTGAAGCTTTCTTT. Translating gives CSVGDTNTEAFF.

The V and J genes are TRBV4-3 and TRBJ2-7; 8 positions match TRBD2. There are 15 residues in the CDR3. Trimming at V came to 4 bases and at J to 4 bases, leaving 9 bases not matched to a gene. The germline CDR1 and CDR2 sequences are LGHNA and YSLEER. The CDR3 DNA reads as TGCGCCAGCAGCCCCTCTCTCGGGGGGGGGTACGAGCAGTACTTC. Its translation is CASSPSLGGGYEQYF.

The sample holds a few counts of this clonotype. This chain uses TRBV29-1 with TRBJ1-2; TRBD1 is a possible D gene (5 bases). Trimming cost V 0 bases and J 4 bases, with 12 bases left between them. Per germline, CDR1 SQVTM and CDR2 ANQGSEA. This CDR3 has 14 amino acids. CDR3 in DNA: TGCAGCGTTGAAGAAGGGCTGGGGCCCTATGGCTACACCTTC. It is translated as CSVEEGLGPYGYTF.

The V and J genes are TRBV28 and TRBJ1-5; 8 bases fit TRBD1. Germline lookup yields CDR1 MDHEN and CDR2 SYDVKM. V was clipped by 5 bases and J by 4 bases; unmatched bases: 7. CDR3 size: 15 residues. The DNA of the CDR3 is TGTGCCAGCAGTCAGACAGGGGTAGGGAATCAGCCCCAGCATTTT. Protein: CASSQTGVGNQPQHF.

CDR3 DNA sequence: TGCAGTGCTAGGTGGAGGGGACAGGGGTACGAGCAGTACTTC. Its protein is CSARWRGQGYEQYF. The chain is built from TRBV20-1 and TRBJ2-7, with TRBD1 matching 10 bases. The V gene end was trimmed by 3 bases and the J gene end by 4 bases; junction bases not matched to a gene: 6. This CDR3 has 14 residues. Germline-derived CDR1 and CDR2 are DFQATT and SNEGSKA (reference sequence).

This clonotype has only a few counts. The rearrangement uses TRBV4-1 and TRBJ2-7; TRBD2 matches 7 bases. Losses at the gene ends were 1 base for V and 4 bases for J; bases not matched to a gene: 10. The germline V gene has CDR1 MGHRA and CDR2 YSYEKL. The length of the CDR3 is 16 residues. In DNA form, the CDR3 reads TGCGCCAGCAGCCAAGTACGAGGCTCGGGGGGTTACGAGCAGTACTTC. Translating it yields CASSQVRGSGGYEQYF.